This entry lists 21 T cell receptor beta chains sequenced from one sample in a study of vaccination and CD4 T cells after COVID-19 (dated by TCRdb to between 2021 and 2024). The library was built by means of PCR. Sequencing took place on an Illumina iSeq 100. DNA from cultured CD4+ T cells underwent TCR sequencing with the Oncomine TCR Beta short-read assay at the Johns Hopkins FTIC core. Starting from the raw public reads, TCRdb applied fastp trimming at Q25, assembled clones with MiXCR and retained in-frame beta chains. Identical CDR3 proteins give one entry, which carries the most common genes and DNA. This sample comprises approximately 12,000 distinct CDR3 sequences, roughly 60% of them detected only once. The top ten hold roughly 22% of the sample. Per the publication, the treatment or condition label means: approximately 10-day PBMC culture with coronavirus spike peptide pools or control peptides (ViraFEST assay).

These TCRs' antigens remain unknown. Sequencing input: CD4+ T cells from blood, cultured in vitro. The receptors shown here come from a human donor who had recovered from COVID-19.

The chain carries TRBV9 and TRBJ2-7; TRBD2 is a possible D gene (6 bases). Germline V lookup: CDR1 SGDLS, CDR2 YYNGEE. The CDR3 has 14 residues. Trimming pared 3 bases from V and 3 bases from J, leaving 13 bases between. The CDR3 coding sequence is TGTGCCAGCAGCGCCAGATCGGGGGACTACGAGCAGTACTTC. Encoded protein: CASSARSGDYEQYF.

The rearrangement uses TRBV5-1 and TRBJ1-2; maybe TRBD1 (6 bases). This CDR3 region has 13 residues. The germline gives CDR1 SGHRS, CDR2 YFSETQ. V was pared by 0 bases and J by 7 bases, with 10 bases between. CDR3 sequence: CASSLGGALGYTF. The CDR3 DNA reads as TGCGCCAGCAGCTTGGGGGGGGCGCTTGGCTACACCTTC.

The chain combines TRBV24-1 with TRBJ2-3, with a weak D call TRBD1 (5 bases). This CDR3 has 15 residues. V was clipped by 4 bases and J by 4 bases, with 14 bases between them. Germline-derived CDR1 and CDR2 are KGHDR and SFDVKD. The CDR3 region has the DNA TGTGCCACCAGTGAGGGTACAGGTTTGCCAGATACGCAGTATTTT. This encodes CATSEGTGLPDTQYF.

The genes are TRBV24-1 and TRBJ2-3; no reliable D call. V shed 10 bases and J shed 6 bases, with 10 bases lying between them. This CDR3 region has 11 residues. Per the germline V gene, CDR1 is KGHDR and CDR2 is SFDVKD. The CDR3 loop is CATKQSDTQYF. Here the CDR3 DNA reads TGTGCCACAAAACAGAGTGATACGCAGTATTTT.

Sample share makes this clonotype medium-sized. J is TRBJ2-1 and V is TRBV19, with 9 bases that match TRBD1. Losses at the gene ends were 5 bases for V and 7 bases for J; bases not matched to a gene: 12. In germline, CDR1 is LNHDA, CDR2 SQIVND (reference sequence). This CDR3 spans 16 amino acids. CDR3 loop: CASSSYRGQGLNEQFF. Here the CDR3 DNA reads TGTGCCAGTAGTTCCTACAGGGGGCAGGGGTTGAATGAGCAGTTCTTC.

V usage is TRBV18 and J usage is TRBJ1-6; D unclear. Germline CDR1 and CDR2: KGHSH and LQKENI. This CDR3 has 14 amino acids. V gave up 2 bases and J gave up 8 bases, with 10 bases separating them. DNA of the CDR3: TGTGCCAGCTCACCAGGGAGAAAGGATTCACCCCTCCACTTT. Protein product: CASSPGRKDSPLHF.

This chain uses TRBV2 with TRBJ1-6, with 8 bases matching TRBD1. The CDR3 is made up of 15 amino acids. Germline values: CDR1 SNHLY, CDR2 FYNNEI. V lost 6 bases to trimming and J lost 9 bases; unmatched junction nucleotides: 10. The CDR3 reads CASRGNQGASSPLHF. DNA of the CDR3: TGTGCCAGCAGGGGAAACCAGGGGGCTAGTTCACCCCTCCACTTT.

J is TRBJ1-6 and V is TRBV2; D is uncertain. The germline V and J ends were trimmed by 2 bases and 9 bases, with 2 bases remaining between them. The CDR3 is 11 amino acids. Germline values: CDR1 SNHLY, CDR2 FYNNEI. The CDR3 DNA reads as TGTGCCAGCAGTGAATTTTCACCCCTCCACTTT. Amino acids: CASSEFSPLHF.

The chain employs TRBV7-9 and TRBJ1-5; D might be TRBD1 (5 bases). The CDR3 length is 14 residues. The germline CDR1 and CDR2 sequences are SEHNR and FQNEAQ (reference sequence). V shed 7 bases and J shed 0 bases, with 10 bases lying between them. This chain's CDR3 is CASTLDSSNQPQHF. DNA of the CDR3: TGTGCCAGCACCCTCGACAGTAGCAATCAGCCCCAGCATTTT.

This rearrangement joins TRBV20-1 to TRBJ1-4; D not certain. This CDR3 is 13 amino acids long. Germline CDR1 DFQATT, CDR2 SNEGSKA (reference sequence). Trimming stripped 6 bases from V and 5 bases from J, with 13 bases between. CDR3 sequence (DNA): TGCAGTGCAGAGGAGGGCGGGAATGAAAAACTGTTTTTT. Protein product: CSAEEGGNEKLFF.

In nucleotides, the CDR3 is TGTGCCAGCAGTTCAACAGGACAGGTTAGAAACATTCAGTACTTC. The encoded protein is CASSSTGQVRNIQYF. The chain links TRBV6-5 to TRBJ2-4; 7 nucleotides line up with TRBD1. The junction had 9 bases not matched to a gene; V was cut back by 4 bases and J by 6 bases. This CDR3 contains 15 residues. Germline CDR1 and CDR2: MNHEY and SVGAGI.

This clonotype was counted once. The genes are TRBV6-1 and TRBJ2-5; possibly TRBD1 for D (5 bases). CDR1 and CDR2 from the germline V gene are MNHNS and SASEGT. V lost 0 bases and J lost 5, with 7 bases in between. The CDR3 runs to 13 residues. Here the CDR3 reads CASSEANRETQYF. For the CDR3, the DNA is TGTGCCAGCAGTGAAGCGAACAGGGAGACCCAGTACTTC.

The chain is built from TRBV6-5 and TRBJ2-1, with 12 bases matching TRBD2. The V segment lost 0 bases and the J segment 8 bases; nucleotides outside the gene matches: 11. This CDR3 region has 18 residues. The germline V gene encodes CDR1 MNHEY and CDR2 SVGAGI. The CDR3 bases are TGTGCCAGCAGTTACTCGCCAGGGCTAGCGGGAGGGAACTATGAGCAGTTCTTC. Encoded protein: CASSYSPGLAGGNYEQFF.

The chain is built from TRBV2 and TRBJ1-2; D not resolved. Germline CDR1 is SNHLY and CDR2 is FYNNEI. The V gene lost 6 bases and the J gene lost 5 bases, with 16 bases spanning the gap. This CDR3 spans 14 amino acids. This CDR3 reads CASSATNLGYGYTF. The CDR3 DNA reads TGTGCCAGCAGCGCCACAAACCTGGGATATGGCTACACCTTC.

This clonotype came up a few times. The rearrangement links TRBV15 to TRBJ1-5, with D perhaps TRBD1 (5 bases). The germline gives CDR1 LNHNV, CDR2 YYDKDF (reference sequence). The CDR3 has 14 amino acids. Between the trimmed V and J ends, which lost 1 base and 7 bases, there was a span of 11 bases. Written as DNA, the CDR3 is TGTGCCACCAGCAGAGCAGGGTCGGACCAGCCCCAGCATTTT. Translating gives CATSRAGSDQPQHF.

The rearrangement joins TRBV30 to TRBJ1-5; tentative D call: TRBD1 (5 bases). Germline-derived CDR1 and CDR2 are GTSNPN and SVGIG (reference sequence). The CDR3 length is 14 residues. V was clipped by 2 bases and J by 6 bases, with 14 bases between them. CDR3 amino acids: CAWSRRGGGQPQHF. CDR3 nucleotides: TGTGCCTGGAGTCGACGCGGTGGGGGTCAGCCCCAGCATTTT.

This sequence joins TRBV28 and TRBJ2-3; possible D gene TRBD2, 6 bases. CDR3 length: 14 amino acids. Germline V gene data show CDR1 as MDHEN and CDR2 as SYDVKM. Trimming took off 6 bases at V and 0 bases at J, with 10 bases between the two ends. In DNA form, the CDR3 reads TGTGCCAGCAGGCGGGGCGGGAGCACAGATACGCAGTATTTT. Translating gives CASRRGGSTDTQYF.

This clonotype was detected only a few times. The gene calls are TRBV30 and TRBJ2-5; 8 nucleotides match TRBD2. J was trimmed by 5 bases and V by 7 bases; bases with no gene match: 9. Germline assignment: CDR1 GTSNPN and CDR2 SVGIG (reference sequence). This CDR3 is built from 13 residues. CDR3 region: CASKRESFETQYF. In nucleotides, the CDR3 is TGTGCCTCCAAGCGGGAGTCATTTGAGACCCAGTACTTC.

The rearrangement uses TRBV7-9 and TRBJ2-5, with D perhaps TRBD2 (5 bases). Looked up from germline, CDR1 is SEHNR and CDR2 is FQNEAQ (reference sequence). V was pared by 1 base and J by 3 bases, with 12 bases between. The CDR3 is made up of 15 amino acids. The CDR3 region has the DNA TGTGCCAGCAGCTTAGTCGCTAGCCGCGAAGAGACCCAGTACTTC. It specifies CASSLVASREETQYF.

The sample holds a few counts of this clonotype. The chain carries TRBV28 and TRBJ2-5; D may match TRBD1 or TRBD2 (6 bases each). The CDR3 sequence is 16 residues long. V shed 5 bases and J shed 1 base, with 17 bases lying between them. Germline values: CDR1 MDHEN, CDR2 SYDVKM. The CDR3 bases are TGTGCCAGCAGTCAACAGGGAGGCGGGGTCCAAGAGACCCAGTACTTC. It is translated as CASSQQGGGVQETQYF.

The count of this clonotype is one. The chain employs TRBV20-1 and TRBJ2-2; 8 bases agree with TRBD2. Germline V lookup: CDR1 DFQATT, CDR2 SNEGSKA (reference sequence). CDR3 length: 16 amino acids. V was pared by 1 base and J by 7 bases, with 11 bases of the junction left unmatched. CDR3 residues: CSARGGVAGSIGELFF. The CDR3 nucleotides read TGCAGTGCTAGAGGCGGGGTAGCGGGGAGCATCGGGGAGCTGTTTTTT.